This TCR beta chain was profiled in a study of CD8 T cells in Susac syndrome. An amount of RNA that ranged from roughly 0.45 to 1 ug was reverse transcribed with random hexamers. Amplification of TCR beta CDR3 across 54 Vbeta and 13 Jbeta was performed with immunoSEQ multiplex PCR. MiXCR, run by TCRdb on the immunoSEQ multiplex PCR reads, gives a single entry per CDR3 protein. This table holds 150,000 to 200,000 distinct CDR3 sequences, under 97% found once. CD8+ and CD4+ T cells taken from blood had their TCR beta sequenced. TEMRA cells underwent FACS enrichment and CD8+ and CD4+ T cells underwent negative isolation. Germline CDR1 reads LNHNV; CDR2 reads YYDKDF (reference sequence). V was cut by 5 bases and J by 3 bases, with 11 bases left in between. The CDR3 contains 14 residues.

The rearrangement uses TRBV15 and TRBJ2-1, with D maybe TRBD2 (5 bases). The sequence derives from a human donor with multiple sclerosis. Material: CD4+ T cells from PBMCs. The DNA for the CDR3 is TGTGCCACCAGCTTTAGCGAGGTCTACAATGAGCAGTTCTTC. This gives the protein CATSFSEVYNEQFF.